These 7 T cell receptor beta chains were sequenced from one sample in a study of blood T cell repertoires in COVID-19. Data came from immunoSEQ multiplex PCR; TCRdb stores just in-frame clones and leaves some out. This table holds approximately 210,000 clones, approximately 84% found once. Sequencing was performed on peripheral blood. Receptor source: a woman aged 45-59 years with active or convalescent COVID-19.

The genes are TRBV18 and TRBJ1-2; 7 positions agree with TRBD1. Losses at the gene ends were 3 bases for V and 2 bases for J; bases not matched to a gene: 6. CDR3 length: 15 amino acids. From germline, CDR1 is KGHSH and CDR2 LQKENI. CDR3: CASSPAQGPNYGYTF. DNA of the CDR3: TGTGCCAGCTCACCGGCACAGGGGCCAAACTATGGCTACACCTTC. The variable domain in full, completed from reference TRBV18 and TRBJ1-2, reads NAGVMQNPRHLVRRRGQEARLRCSPMKGHSHVYWYRQLPEEGLKFMVYLQKENIIDESGMPKERFSAEFPKEGPSILRIQQVVRGDSAAYFCASSPAQGPNYGYTFGSGTRLTVV.

The table lists this clone with a few counts. This chain joins TRBV24-1 and TRBJ1-2; D might be TRBD1 (5 bases). The CDR3 spans 13 residues. The V gene lost 3 bases and the J gene lost 5 bases, with 9 bases spanning the gap. CDR1 is KGHDR, CDR2 SFDVKD, per germline. In DNA, the CDR3 is TGTGCCACCAGTGATCGGGGGAAATATGGCTACACCTTC. Its protein product is CATSDRGKYGYTF.

The chain employs TRBV9 and TRBJ1-5; TRBD1 matches 12 bases. CDR3 size: 17 residues. The germline V gene encodes CDR1 SGDLS and CDR2 YYNGEE. Trimming removed 4 bases from V and 2 bases from J; junction bases left unmatched: 7. For the CDR3, the DNA is TGTGCCAGCAGCCCCGGGACAGGGGGCTTCGGCAATCAGCCCCAGCATTTT. Amino acids: CASSPGTGGFGNQPQHF.

The V and J genes are TRBV28 and TRBJ1-6; unclear D gene. V shed 2 bases and J shed 10 bases, with 6 bases lying between them. The CDR3 runs 12 residues. Per the germline V gene, CDR1 is MDHEN and CDR2 is SYDVKM. This CDR3 reads CASSLGPSPLHF. The CDR3 DNA reads TGTGCCAGCAGTTTAGGGCCGTCACCCCTCCACTTT. Using reference TRBV28 and TRBJ1-6 for the parts outside the CDR3, the full variable domain is DVKVTQSSRYLVKRTGEKVFLECVQDMDHENMFWYRQDPGLGLRLIYFSYDVKMKEKGDIPEGYSVSREKKERFSLILESASTNQTSMYLCASSLGPSPLHFGNGTRLTVT.

The V gene is TRBV24-1, the J gene TRBJ2-3; 7 nucleotides agree with TRBD1. Germline CDR1 reads KGHDR; CDR2 reads SFDVKD. The CDR3 spans 16 residues. Losses at the gene ends were 9 bases for V and 0 bases for J; bases not matched to a gene: 11. CDR3 amino acids: CATSMSGTESTDTQYF. CDR3 bases: TGTGCCACCTCCATGTCCGGGACAGAGAGCACAGATACGCAGTATTTT.

This chain connects TRBV7-8 to TRBJ2-1; a possible D gene is TRBD1 (6 bases). Germline V CDR1 and CDR2: SGHVS, FQNEAQ. This CDR3 is built from 18 residues. V was clipped by 5 bases and J by 2 bases, with 22 bases between them. CDR3 bases: TGTGCCAGCAGCCCAAGACAGGTCTCAACTGGGCCCTACAATGAGCAGTTCTTC. This encodes CASSPRQVSTGPYNEQFF.

V and J are TRBV5-4 and TRBJ2-5; D call uncertain. This CDR3 is built from 14 residues. Trimming pared 0 bases from V and 4 bases from J, leaving 10 bases between. CDR1 and CDR2 from the germline V gene are SGHNT and YYREEE (reference sequence). CDR3 loop: CASSLDHYTETQYF. The CDR3 nucleotides are TGTGCCAGCAGCTTGGACCACTACACAGAGACCCAGTACTTC.